One sample yielded the 22 T cell receptor beta chains listed below, sequenced in a study of Ad26.COV2.S vaccination and SARS-CoV-2 variants. The treatment here: 15 to 20 received Ad26.COV2.S at low or high dose, single or two shots; about 5 received placebo; per-sample allocation not given. On day 63 after the first injection, vaccine and placebo recipients gave samples. Produced via immunoSEQ multiplex PCR; TCRdb's table is partial and in-frame only. The sample contains about 350,000 clones, 70% to 90% of which appear only once. This specimen was peripheral blood, taken in a trial of Ad26.COV2.S vaccine versus placebo. The receptors shown here come from a person between 18 and 65 years old who received the Ad26.COV2.S COVID-19 vaccine or a placebo.

The rearrangement links TRBV2 to TRBJ1-6; TRBD1 agrees at 7 bases. The CDR3 is 15 residues long. With 7 bases clipped from V and 7 bases from J, the junction kept 10 bases outside the gene matches. In germline, CDR1 is SNHLY, CDR2 FYNNEI. CDR3 loop: CASTELGTENSPLHF. In DNA, the CDR3 is TGTGCCAGCACCGAACTCGGGACAGAAAATTCACCCCTCCACTTT.

V gene TRBV19 combines with J gene TRBJ2-3, with D tentatively TRBD1 (6 bases). This CDR3 contains 15 residues. Germline loops: CDR1 LNHDA, CDR2 SQIVND (reference sequence). V gave up 3 bases and J gave up 4 bases, with 14 bases separating them. CDR3 in amino acids: CASSINRVRADTQYF. In DNA, the CDR3 is TGTGCCAGTAGTATTAACAGGGTGAGGGCAGATACGCAGTATTTT.

The chain joins TRBV5-5 to TRBJ1-6, with D hard to call. The CDR3 has 15 amino acids. V dropped 0 bases and J dropped 6 bases, with 10 bases sitting between them. Germline CDR1 reads SGHKS; CDR2 reads YYEKEE (reference sequence). CDR3 amino acids: CASSLAQQPNSPLHF. The DNA of the CDR3 is TGTGCCAGCAGCTTGGCACAGCAACCTAATTCACCCCTCCACTTT.

The V gene is TRBV5-4, the J gene TRBJ1-3, with 7 bases that match TRBD1. Germline V CDR1 and CDR2: SGHNT, YYREEE (reference sequence). V dropped 7 bases and J dropped 1; count of bases not matched to a gene: 17. CDR3 size: 18 residues. The CDR3 DNA is TGTGCCAGCCTACAGGGGCACTTTTTGAGTCAGTCTGGAAACACCATATATTTT. This translates into CASLQGHFLSQSGNTIYF.

V is TRBV2 and J is TRBJ1-1; the D gene is possibly TRBD1 (6 bases). CDR3 size: 13 residues. Germline values: CDR1 SNHLY, CDR2 FYNNEI. Trimming stripped 6 bases from V and 3 bases from J, with 11 bases between. The CDR3 bases are TGTGCCAGCAGCGTACAGGGTTACACTGAAGCTTTCTTT. It translates to CASSVQGYTEAFF.

The chain has TRBV7-9 and TRBJ1-6, with D perhaps matching TRBD1 (5 bases). The CDR3 covers 15 residues. Between the trimmed V and J ends, which lost 3 bases and 0 bases, there was a span of 6 bases. The germline CDR1 and CDR2 sequences are SEHNR and FQNEAQ (reference sequence). The CDR3, as DNA: TGTGCCAGCAGCTTGGACAACTCCTATAATTCACCCCTCCACTTT. It codes for CASSLDNSYNSPLHF.

This chain uses TRBV3-1 (or the pseudogene TRBV3-2) with TRBJ2-1; a weak D match, TRBD2 (6 bases). Trimming removed 1 base at V and 5 bases at J, with 9 bases between. The CDR3 is 14 amino acids. CDR1 is LGHDT, CDR2 YNNKEL, per germline (reference sequence). CDR3 bases: TGTGCCAGCAGCCAAGCGGGGGTAAACAATGAGCAGTTCTTC. This sequence encodes CASSQAGVNNEQFF.

V is TRBV18 and J is TRBJ2-5, with D perhaps being TRBD1 or TRBD2 (6 bases each). The germline V and J ends were trimmed by 2 bases and 4 bases, with 8 bases remaining between them. This CDR3 is built from 13 residues. Germline V CDR1 and CDR2: KGHSH, LQKENI. The CDR3 loop reads CASSPGGGETQYF. In nucleotides, the CDR3 is TGTGCCAGCTCACCAGGAGGGGGAGAGACCCAGTACTTC.

The V gene is TRBV6-1, the J gene TRBJ2-3; D may be TRBD2 (6 bases). The V end lost 2 bases, the J end lost 0 bases, and 9 bases lay between the germline ends. The CDR3 sequence is 15 residues long. CDR1 is MNHNS and CDR2 is SASEGT in the germline V gene. The CDR3 DNA is TGTGCCAGCAGTGAAAGGCGGGGTAGCACAGATACGCAGTATTTT. Encoded protein: CASSERRGSTDTQYF.

The chain has TRBV19 and TRBJ2-1; TRBD2 matches 9 bases. The CDR3 extends over 15 amino acids. Germline-derived CDR1 and CDR2 are LNHDA and SQIVND (reference sequence). Unmatched junction bases numbered 7, after V lost 7 bases and J lost 3 bases. The CDR3 loop is CASKSGGYLYNEQFF. In DNA form, the CDR3 reads TGTGCCAGTAAAAGCGGGGGGTACCTCTACAATGAGCAGTTCTTC.

The chain uses TRBV10-3 and TRBJ2-5; 8 nucleotides match TRBD2. V was clipped by 8 bases and J by 4 bases; unmatched bases: 9. Per the germline V gene, CDR1 is ENHRY and CDR2 is SYGVKD. The CDR3 is made up of 14 amino acids. The CDR3 sequence is CAIGDGGAIETQYF. The CDR3 DNA follows: TGTGCCATCGGAGACGGGGGGGCCATAGAGACCCAGTACTTC.

The table lists this clone with a count of one. J is TRBJ2-1 and V is TRBV7-9; TRBD1 matches 7 bases. There are 17 residues in the CDR3. Trimming removed 5 bases from V and 0 bases from J; junction bases left unmatched: 10. Germline CDR1 and CDR2: SEHNR and FQNEAQ (reference sequence). The CDR3 loop reads CASSKSQGISSYNEQFF. The CDR3 DNA reads as TGTGCCAGCAGCAAGTCACAGGGGATTAGCTCCTACAATGAGCAGTTCTTC.

This chain uses TRBV27 with TRBJ2-2; 12 nucleotides align to TRBD2. The CDR3 length is 17 residues. CDR1 MNHEY and CDR2 SMNVEV come from the germline V gene (reference sequence). V trimming: 6 bases; J trimming: 6 bases; junction bases outside the gene matches: 11. DNA of the CDR3: TGTGCCAGCAGCGGGGCTAGCGGGAGGGCCGGTTCCGGGGAGCTGTTTTTT. This gives the protein CASSGASGRAGSGELFF.

This chain uses TRBV7-7 with TRBJ2-5; 14 positions match TRBD2. V shed 1 base, J shed 2 bases, and the junction held 6 bases outside the gene matches. The V gene's germline CDR1 is SSHAT and CDR2 FNYEAQ (reference sequence). CDR3 size: 18 residues. CDR3 in DNA: TGTGCCAGCAGCTTAGTCTTGGGACTAGCGGGAGTACAAGAGACCCAGTACTTC. Translating it yields CASSLVLGLAGVQETQYF.

This chain joins TRBV2 and TRBJ2-1; D perhaps matches TRBD2 (6 bases). The V end was cut by 6 bases, the J end by 3 bases, with 9 bases between. This CDR3 region has 13 residues. Germline CDR1 SNHLY, CDR2 FYNNEI. CDR3 nucleotides: TGTGCCAGCAGAACCGGGAGCTACAATGAGCAGTTCTTC. It specifies CASRTGSYNEQFF.

The rearrangement uses TRBV3-1 (or the pseudogene TRBV3-2) and TRBJ1-1, with a tentative D call TRBD1 (5 bases). The V end was cut by 0 bases, the J end by 1 base, with 15 bases between. Germline assignment: CDR1 LGHDT and CDR2 YNNKEL (reference sequence). CDR3 size: 17 residues. CDR3 sequence reads: CASSQDSRVMQNTEAFF. DNA of the CDR3: TGTGCCAGCAGCCAAGATAGCAGGGTGATGCAGAACACTGAAGCTTTCTTT.

This chain joins TRBV2 and TRBJ1-4; TRBD1 aligns across 8 bases. This CDR3 spans 15 amino acids. The trim removed 5 bases at V and 1 base at J, leaving 3 bases unmatched. The germline V gene encodes CDR1 SNHLY and CDR2 FYNNEI. Here the CDR3 DNA reads TGTGCCAGCAGTCTACAGGGGGAAACTAATGAAAAACTGTTTTTT. Residues: CASSLQGETNEKLFF.

This sequence joins TRBV4-2 and TRBJ1-3; possible D gene TRBD1, 5 bases. Trimming left V 2 bases short and J 4 bases short, with 9 bases between. The germline gives CDR1 LGHNA, CDR2 YNFKEQ. CDR3 length equals 14 residues. CDR3 in amino acids: CASSQSRDGNTIYF. CDR3 DNA sequence: TGTGCCAGCAGCCAATCAAGGGACGGAAACACCATATATTTT.

DNA of the CDR3: TGTGCCAGCAGTGAGACTAACTACTACGAGCAGTACTTC. As protein: CASSETNYYEQYF. The chain joins TRBV2 to TRBJ2-7; TRBD2 might be the D (5 bases). Germline V lookup: CDR1 SNHLY, CDR2 FYNNEI. V was cut by 3 bases and J by 3 bases, with 9 bases left in between. The CDR3 is 13 residues long.

This chain joins TRBV27 and TRBJ2-7; 10 bases match TRBD1. The CDR3 has 15 amino acids. Per the germline V gene, CDR1 is MNHEY and CDR2 is SMNVEV (reference sequence). V was clipped by 2 bases and J by 5 bases; unmatched bases: 6. CDR3 DNA: TGTGCCAGCAGTTTAACCGGGACAGGGGCGGACGAGCAGTACTTC. Translation gives CASSLTGTGADEQYF.

The chain couples TRBV6-5 to TRBJ2-3; D perhaps matches TRBD2 (5 bases). From germline, CDR1 is MNHEY and CDR2 SVGAGI. The CDR3 is made up of 14 amino acids. V was pared by 7 bases and J by 0 bases, with 11 bases between. The CDR3, as DNA: TGTGCCAGCAACCCAGCGGATAGCACAGATACGCAGTATTTT. This codes for CASNPADSTDTQYF.

The V gene is TRBV4-3, the J gene TRBJ2-5; D tentatively fits TRBD1 or TRBD2 (5 bases each). The CDR3 consists of 19 residues. Germline CDR1 and CDR2: LGHNA and YSLEER. V lost 0 bases to trimming and J lost 4 bases, with 24 bases between them. This chain's CDR3 is CASSQDPLTGTEFGETQYF. DNA for the CDR3: TGCGCCAGCAGCCAAGATCCTCTGACGGGGACCGAGTTTGGAGAGACCCAGTACTTC.